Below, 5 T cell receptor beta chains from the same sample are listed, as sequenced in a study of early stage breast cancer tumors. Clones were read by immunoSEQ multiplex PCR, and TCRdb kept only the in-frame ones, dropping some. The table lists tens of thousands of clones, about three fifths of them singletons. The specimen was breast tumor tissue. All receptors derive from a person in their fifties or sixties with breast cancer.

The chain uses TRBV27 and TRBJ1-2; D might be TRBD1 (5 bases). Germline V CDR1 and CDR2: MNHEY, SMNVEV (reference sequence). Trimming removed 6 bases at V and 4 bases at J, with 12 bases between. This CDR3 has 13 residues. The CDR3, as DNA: TGTGCCAGCAGGCAGGACAAAAGCTATGGCTACACCTTC. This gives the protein CASRQDKSYGYTF.

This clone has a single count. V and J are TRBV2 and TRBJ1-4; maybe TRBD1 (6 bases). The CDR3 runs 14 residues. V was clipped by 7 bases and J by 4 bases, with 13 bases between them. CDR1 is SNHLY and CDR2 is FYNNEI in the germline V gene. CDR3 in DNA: TGTGCCAGCAAAACGGGACACCTTAATGAAAAACTGTTTTTT. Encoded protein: CASKTGHLNEKLFF.

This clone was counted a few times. CDR3 coding DNA: TGTGCCAGCAGTCCCTTCGCGGGGGGTGGTAGCACAGATACGCAGTATTTT. Translated, it gives CASSPFAGGGSTDTQYF. V and J are TRBV14 and TRBJ2-3, with TRBD2 matching 8 bases. In germline, CDR1 is SGHDN, CDR2 FVKESK. Trimming cost V 6 bases and J 0 bases; bases outside gene matches: 11. This CDR3 contains 17 residues.

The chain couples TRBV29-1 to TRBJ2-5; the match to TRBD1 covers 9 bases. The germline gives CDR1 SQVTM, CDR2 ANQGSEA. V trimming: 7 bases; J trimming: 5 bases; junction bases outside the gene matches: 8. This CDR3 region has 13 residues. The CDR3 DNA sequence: TGCAGCGCGACAGGGGGTGGTGGGGAGACCCAGTACTTC. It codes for CSATGGGGETQYF.

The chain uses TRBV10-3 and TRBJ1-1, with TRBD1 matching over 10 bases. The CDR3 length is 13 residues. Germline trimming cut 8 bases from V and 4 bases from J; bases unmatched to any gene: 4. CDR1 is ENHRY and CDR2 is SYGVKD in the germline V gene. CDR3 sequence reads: CAIGQGVGTEAFF. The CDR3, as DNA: TGTGCCATCGGACAGGGGGTTGGCACTGAAGCTTTCTTT.